The 9 T cell receptor beta chains reported below all come from one sample, sequenced in a study of identical twins. TCRdb passed the 5' RACE reads through MiXCR, listing each CDR3 protein once. The sample lists 150,000 or so distinct CDR3 sequences, approximately 4% occurring once. The sequencing sample was made of memory T cells sorted from blood. The receptors here all came from a man between 18 and 29 years old in good health.

This clonotype was recorded many times. This chain joins TRBV10-3 and TRBJ2-6; perhaps TRBD2 as D (5 bases). The CDR3 is 15 residues long. Trimming cost V 3 bases and J 3 bases, with 9 bases left between them. CDR1 and CDR2 from the germline V gene are ENHRY and SYGVKD. CDR3 amino acids: CAISDRGIGANVLTF. In nucleotides, the CDR3 is TGTGCCATCAGTGATCGGGGAATTGGGGCCAACGTCCTGACTTTC.

This clonotype was picked up a small number of times. The chain combines TRBV7-9 with TRBJ1-4; D not certain. The germline V gene encodes CDR1 SEHNR and CDR2 FQNEAQ (reference sequence). The V end lost 6 bases, the J end lost 0 bases, and 11 bases lay between the germline ends. This CDR3 has 15 residues. This chain's CDR3 is CASSIGRSTNEKLFF. In DNA form, the CDR3 reads TGTGCCAGCAGTATAGGGAGATCAACTAATGAAAAACTGTTTTTT.

Ten or more counts support this clonotype. The CDR3 bases are TGTGCCAGTAGACCGGACAACCAGGGATACAATGAGCAGTTCTTC. Residues: CASRPDNQGYNEQFF. This sequence joins TRBV19 and TRBJ2-1, with D maybe TRBD1 (5 bases). The germline CDR1 and CDR2 sequences are LNHDA and SQIVND (reference sequence). The length of the CDR3 is 15 residues. Trimming cost V 6 bases and J 4 bases, with 16 bases left between them.

This clonotype appeared many times. This sequence joins TRBV19 and TRBJ2-1; TRBD2 might be the D (6 bases). V was cut by 6 bases and J by 8 bases, with 11 bases left in between. CDR3 length equals 12 residues. In germline, CDR1 is LNHDA, CDR2 SQIVND (reference sequence). As DNA, the CDR3 is TGTGCCAGTAGCGGGAGATCCCATGAGCAGTTCTTC. This codes for CASSGRSHEQFF.

This sequence joins TRBV7-6 and TRBJ1-1, with 9 bases lining up with TRBD1. The CDR3 has 16 amino acids. Germline lookup yields CDR1 SGHVS and CDR2 FNYEAQ. The J segment lost 1 base and the V segment lost 3 bases, leaving 6 bases of the junction unmatched. CDR3: CASSFFAGQGNTEAFF. The CDR3 DNA sequence: TGTGCCAGCAGCTTTTTTGCGGGACAGGGGAACACTGAAGCTTTCTTT.

This clonotype was recorded many times. This chain connects TRBV5-1 to TRBJ1-6, with 7 bases lining up with TRBD1. The CDR3 contains 15 residues. Germline CDR1 is SGHRS and CDR2 is YFSETQ. The junction had 9 bases not matched to a gene; V was cut back by 5 bases and J by 7 bases. CDR3 amino acids: CASRPTGTANSPLHF. In nucleotides, the CDR3 is TGCGCCAGCAGACCCACCGGGACAGCCAATTCACCCCTCCACTTT.

This clonotype was seen at least ten times. This chain links TRBV25-1 with TRBJ2-1; TRBD2 matches 7 bases. V shed 6 bases, J shed 4 bases, and the junction held 6 bases outside the gene matches. The CDR3 has 14 residues. In germline, CDR1 is MGHDK, CDR2 SYGVNS. The CDR3 DNA follows: TGTGCCAGCAGCCTAGTGGGGGGGTACAATGAGCAGTTCTTC. This translates into CASSLVGGYNEQFF.

This clonotype was seen at least ten times. The gene calls are TRBV27 and TRBJ2-1; D not resolved. The CDR3 runs 10 residues. V was cut by 10 bases and J by 9 bases, with 10 bases left in between. The germline V gene has CDR1 MNHEY and CDR2 SMNVEV (reference sequence). The CDR3 loop is CANRDREQFF. Here the CDR3 DNA reads TGTGCCAACCGAGACCGTGAGCAGTTCTTC.

This clonotype was seen many times. The chain carries TRBV7-2 and TRBJ2-7, with D possibly matching TRBD1 (6 bases). The CDR3 extends over 15 amino acids. The V end was cut by 2 bases, the J end by 4 bases, with 15 bases between. Germline values: CDR1 SGHTA, CDR2 FQGNSA. The CDR3 DNA reads TGTGCCAGCAGCTTATCCGGACAGCTTATATACGAGCAGTACTTC. It translates to CASSLSGQLIYEQYF.